The 19 T cell receptor beta chains reported below all come from one sample, sequenced in a study of CD8+ T cells in alopecia areata. Once RNA had been extracted, it was reverse transcribed into cDNA to act as the sequencing template. The data were produced by immunoSEQ multiplex PCR, yet TCRdb's version contains in-frame clones alone and is incomplete. The sample consists of over 200,000 clones, about 53% of them appearing once. The source material was CD4+ T cells sorted from blood, sampled at week 0. The receptors derive from a human donor with alopecia areata.

This clone was counted a few times. V usage is TRBV21-1 and J usage is TRBJ2-7; the table calls TRBD2, which could not be checked here. TRBV21-1 is a recognized pseudogene. The CDR3 is 17 amino acids. CDR3 residues: CASSKTARRSGGGEQYF. The DNA for the CDR3 is TGTGCCAGCAGCAAAACGGCCCGCAGGAGCGGGGGCGGTGAGCAGTACTTC.

The chain recombines TRBV9 with TRBJ2-7; D not certain. Trimming pared 3 bases from V and 3 bases from J, leaving 4 bases between. The CDR3 runs 11 residues. Germline V gene lookup returns CDR1 SGDLS and CDR2 YYNGEE. The CDR3 region is CASSAFYEQYF. For the CDR3, the DNA is TGTGCCAGCAGCGCCTTCTACGAGCAGTACTTC.

This clone turned up a few times. The chain uses TRBV29-1 and TRBJ1-1; tentative D call: TRBD1 (5 bases). V was pared by 7 bases and J by 1 base, with 13 bases between. The V gene's germline CDR1 is SQVTM and CDR2 ANQGSEA. The CDR3 is 13 residues long. CDR3: CSAPGGPNTEAFF. The CDR3 bases are TGCAGCGCCCCGGGGGGTCCGAACACTGAAGCTTTCTTT. Full variable domain (remainder filled in from reference TRBV29-1 and TRBJ1-1): SAVISQKPSRDICQRGTSLTIQCQVDSQVTMMFWYRQQPGQSLTLIATANQGSEATYESGFVIDKFPISRPNLTFSTLTVSNMSPEDSSIYLCSAPGGPNTEAFFGQGTRLTVV.

This clone has more than one count but fewer than ten. J is TRBJ2-5 and V is TRBV4-1, with D unresolved. This CDR3 is built from 13 residues. Trimming removed 4 bases from V and 5 bases from J, with 11 bases in between. The V gene's germline CDR1 is MGHRA and CDR2 YSYEKL. The CDR3 DNA is TGCGCCAGCAGCCCCGGACCCCTGGAGACCCAGTACTTC. Amino acids: CASSPGPLETQYF.

The chain is built from TRBV30 and TRBJ2-1, with 10 bases fitting TRBD2. CDR1 GTSNPN and CDR2 SVGIG come from the germline V gene (reference sequence). Germline trimming cut 3 bases from V and 3 bases from J; bases unmatched to any gene: 8. The CDR3 loop spans 16 amino acids. CDR3 nucleotide sequence: TGTGCCTGGAGCGTTCTAGCGGGGGCCTACTACAATGAGCAGTTCTTC. Translating gives CAWSVLAGAYYNEQFF.

V gene TRBV29-1 combines with J gene TRBJ2-7, with TRBD1 as a possible D gene (5 bases). Germline assignment: CDR1 SQVTM and CDR2 ANQGSEA. With 1 base removed from V and 1 base from J, the gap between germline ends came to 14 bases. This CDR3 spans 15 amino acids. The CDR3 region is CSVEARPGSSYEQYF. The CDR3 coding sequence is TGCAGCGTTGAAGCTAGGCCAGGGTCATCCTACGAGCAGTACTTC.

The rearrangement uses TRBV5-4 and TRBJ1-1; 9 nucleotides match TRBD1. V lost 3 bases and J lost 0; bases outside the gene matches: 12. Per the germline V gene, CDR1 is SGHNT and CDR2 is YYREEE (reference sequence). The CDR3 runs 18 residues. Here the CDR3 reads CASSSLDRGSIMNTEAFF. CDR3 nucleotides: TGTGCCAGCAGCTCCCTGGACAGGGGATCCATCATGAACACTGAAGCTTTCTTT.

The rearrangement links TRBV7-9 to TRBJ1-1, with no clear D. Germline V CDR1 and CDR2: SEHNR, FQNEAQ (reference sequence). The length of the CDR3 is 14 residues. V was pared by 2 bases and J by 2 bases, with 9 bases between. The CDR3 nucleotides are TGTGCCAGCAGCTTAATTGGAGCTAACACTGAAGCTTTCTTT. Its protein is CASSLIGANTEAFF.

CDR3 nucleotide sequence: TGTGCCAGCAGCGTAGATGGACAAACCTATGGCTACACCTTC. Amino acid sequence: CASSVDGQTYGYTF. The chain couples TRBV9 to TRBJ1-2; tentative D call: TRBD1 (5 bases). Deletions cut 0 bases from V and 4 bases from J, with 10 bases between. Germline lookup yields CDR1 SGDLS and CDR2 YYNGEE. CDR3 size: 14 residues. Using reference TRBV9 and TRBJ1-2 for the parts outside the CDR3, the full variable domain is DSGVTQTPKHLITATGQRVTLRCSPRSGDLSVYWYQQSLDQGLQFLIQYYNGEERAKGNILERFSAQQFPDLHSELNLSSLELGDSALYFCASSVDGQTYGYTFGSGTRLTVV.

This clone is labeled as medium-sized. In the same sample, other DNA sequences code for this CDR3. This chain links TRBV14 with TRBJ1-3, with unresolved D. Germline assignment: CDR1 SGHDN and CDR2 FVKESK. CDR3 size: 14 residues. Trimming took 0 bases from V and 0 from J, leaving 3 bases between them. For the CDR3, the DNA is TGTGCCAGCAGCCAAGACACCTCTGGAAACACCATATATTTT. Amino acid sequence: CASSQDTSGNTIYF.

The V gene is TRBV19, the J gene TRBJ1-1; TRBD1 matches 7 bases. J was trimmed by 11 bases and V by 6 bases; bases with no gene match: 12. The CDR3 has 13 amino acids. Looked up from germline, CDR1 is LNHDA and CDR2 is SQIVND (reference sequence). The CDR3 coding sequence is TGTGCCAGTAGCCGACAGGGCGGTTATGGCGCTTTCTTT. Amino acid sequence: CASSRQGGYGAFF.

The sample holds one count of this clone. The chain couples TRBV30 to TRBJ1-4; D is ambiguous. The V and J ends lost 2 bases and 7 bases respectively, with 20 bases between them. This CDR3 comprises 16 residues. Germline V lookup: CDR1 GTSNPN, CDR2 SVGIG (reference sequence). The CDR3 sequence is CAWSYGLSGSGEKLFF. The CDR3 DNA is TGTGCCTGGAGTTATGGACTGTCGGGATCAGGTGAAAAACTGTTTTTT. The whole variable domain, filled in from reference TRBV30 and TRBJ1-4, reads SQTIHQWPATLVQPVGSPLSLECTVEGTSNPNLYWYRQAAGRGLQLLFYSVGIGQISSEVPQNLSASRPQDRQFILSSKKLLLSDSGFYLCAWSYGLSGSGEKLFFGSGTQLSVL.

J is TRBJ1-2 and V is TRBV4-1; 7 nucleotides agree with TRBD1. Germline CDR1 is MGHRA and CDR2 is YSYEKL. This CDR3 is 16 amino acids long. J was trimmed by 6 bases and V by 4 bases; bases with no gene match: 14. CDR3 nucleotides: TGCGCCAGCAGCCGGCAAACGACAGGGATCGAGAATGGCTACACCTTC. It is translated as CASSRQTTGIENGYTF.

This clone was recorded a few times. This chain joins TRBV29-1 and TRBJ1-1; no clear D. Germline V lookup: CDR1 SQVTM, CDR2 ANQGSEA. V was pared by 4 bases and J by 0 bases, with 9 bases between. CDR3 length: 13 residues. In DNA form, the CDR3 reads TGCAGCGTTGTTGTAATCATGAACACTGAAGCTTTCTTT. Its translation: CSVVVIMNTEAFF.

The chain links TRBV7-2 to TRBJ2-3; D is undetermined. Germline CDR1 reads SGHTA; CDR2 reads FQGNSA. Trimming stripped 2 bases from V and 4 bases from J, with 10 bases between. The CDR3 covers 14 residues. This chain's CDR3 is CASSLNLSPDTQYF. The CDR3 nucleotides read TGTGCCAGCAGCTTAAACCTCTCCCCAGATACGCAGTATTTT.

Only a few counts were recorded for this clone. The genes are TRBV6-1 and TRBJ2-7; D ambiguous. V was shortened by 7 bases and J by 1 base, with 8 bases between the two germline ends. Germline-derived CDR1 and CDR2 are MNHNS and SASEGT. The CDR3 is 12 residues long. Written as DNA, the CDR3 is TGTGCCAGCACCCTGCAGTCCTACGAGCAGTACTTC. Translated, it gives CASTLQSYEQYF.

The V gene is TRBV6-4, the J gene TRBJ2-6; 10 bases agree with TRBD1. Per germline, CDR1 MRHNA and CDR2 SNTAGT. This CDR3 has 17 amino acids. The trim removed 6 bases at V and 0 bases at J, leaving 5 bases unmatched. CDR3 DNA: TGTGCCAGCAGAGCTCGGACAGGGGGCTCTGGGGCCAACGTCCTGACTTTC. This sequence encodes CASRARTGGSGANVLTF.

The rearrangement joins TRBV6-5 to TRBJ2-7; D is unclear. V dropped 5 bases and J dropped 3 bases, with 8 bases sitting between them. CDR1 MNHEY and CDR2 SVGAGI come from the germline V gene. The CDR3 contains 12 residues. CDR3 in amino acids: CASSEQGYEQYF. The CDR3 DNA reads as TGTGCCAGCAGTGAACAAGGCTACGAGCAGTACTTC.

Judged by abundance, this clone is medium-sized. The chain couples TRBV7-2 to TRBJ2-6, with a tentative D call TRBD2 (5 bases). Germline values: CDR1 SGHTA, CDR2 FQGNSA. Trimming removed 7 bases from V and 13 bases from J, with 26 bases in between. The CDR3 totals 16 residues. This chain's CDR3 is CASTFQKGLPALVLTF. The CDR3 nucleotides read TGTGCCAGCACCTTCCAAAAAGGACTCCCAGCACTAGTCCTGACTTTC.